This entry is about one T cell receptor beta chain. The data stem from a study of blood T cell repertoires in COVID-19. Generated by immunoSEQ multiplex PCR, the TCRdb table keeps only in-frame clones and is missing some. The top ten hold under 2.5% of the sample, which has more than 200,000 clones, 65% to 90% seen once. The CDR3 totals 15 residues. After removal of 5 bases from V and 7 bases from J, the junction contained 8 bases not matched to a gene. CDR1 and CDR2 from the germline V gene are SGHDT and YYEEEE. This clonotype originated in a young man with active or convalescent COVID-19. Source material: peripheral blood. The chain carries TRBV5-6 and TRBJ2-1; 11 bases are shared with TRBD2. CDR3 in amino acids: CASSPLAGALNEQFF. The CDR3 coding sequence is TGTGCCAGCAGTCCACTAGCGGGGGCCTTAAATGAGCAGTTCTTC. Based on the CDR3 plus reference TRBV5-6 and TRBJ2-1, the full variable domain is DAGVTQSPTHLIKTRGQQVTLRCSPKSGHDTVSWYQQALGQGPQFIFQYYEEEERQRGNFPDRFSGHQFPNYSSELNVNALLLGDSALYLCASSPLAGALNEQFFGPGTRLTVL.